One sample yielded the 2 T cell receptor beta chains listed below, sequenced in a study of neurological immune-mediated disorders. MiXCR, run by TCRdb on the 5' RACE reads, gives a single entry per CDR3 protein. The data hold around 31,000 distinct CDR3 sequences, with under 5% observed a single time. The specimen sequenced was CD4+ T cells from blood. These TCRs come from a woman between 40 and 55 years old in good health.

This clonotype was counted ten times or more. The CDR3 nucleotides are TGTGCCAGCAGCCGCCCGGGGGGGATTGCCAAAAACATTCAGTACTTC. Protein product: CASSRPGGIAKNIQYF. This chain uses TRBV28 with TRBJ2-4, with 8 bases lining up with TRBD2. Germline V gene data show CDR1 as MDHEN and CDR2 as SYDVKM. V lost 6 bases and J lost 1; bases outside the gene matches: 8. The CDR3 has 16 amino acids. The variable domain in full, completed from reference TRBV28 and TRBJ2-4, reads DVKVTQSSRYLVKRTGEKVFLECVQDMDHENMFWYRQDPGLGLRLIYFSYDVKMKEKGDIPEGYSVSREKKERFSLILESASTNQTSMYLCASSRPGGIAKNIQYFGAGTRLSVL.

This clonotype has at least ten counts. This chain uses TRBV5-1 with TRBJ1-1; D call uncertain. The germline V gene has CDR1 SGHRS and CDR2 YFSETQ. Trimming cost V 4 bases and J 8 bases, with 15 bases left between them. This CDR3 is built from 13 residues. As DNA, the CDR3 is TGCGCCAGCAGCAGAGACCTTAGAGGAGAAGCTTTCTTT. This encodes CASSRDLRGEAFF.